Shown below are 17 T cell receptor beta chains from a single sample sequenced in a study of blood T cell repertoires in COVID-19. Using immunoSEQ multiplex PCR, the repertoire was profiled, and TCRdb retains in-frame clones only, with some absent. The data show some 24,000 clones, with around 89% seen just once and approximately 9.8% held by the top ten. The sample consisted of peripheral blood. These receptors all stem from a man between 65 and 85 years old with acute or convalescent COVID-19.

This chain connects TRBV5-1 to TRBJ2-5, with D maybe TRBD2 (6 bases). This CDR3 spans 17 amino acids. CDR1 and CDR2 (germline): SGHRS, YFSETQ. Between the trimmed V and J ends, which lost 2 bases and 0 bases, there was a span of 17 bases. In nucleotides, the CDR3 is TGCGCCAGCAGCTTTGGGGGTGGTAGCGGCCACCAAGAGACCCAGTACTTC. Its protein is CASSFGGGSGHQETQYF.

The CDR3 loop is CASSWDRDRAFF. CDR3 sequence (DNA): TGCGCCAGCAGTTGGGACAGGGATCGCGCTTTCTTT. This chain joins TRBV5-1 and TRBJ1-1; TRBD1 matches 9 bases. CDR1 and CDR2 from the germline V gene are SGHRS and YFSETQ. This CDR3 region has 12 residues. The trim removed 5 bases at V and 11 bases at J, leaving 7 bases unmatched.

V is TRBV28 and J is TRBJ1-2, with a weak D call TRBD1 (6 bases). Germline lookup yields CDR1 MDHEN and CDR2 SYDVKM. The CDR3 is made up of 14 amino acids. Trimming cost V 7 bases and J 8 bases, with 20 bases left between them. CDR3 loop: CASNPQGITRGYTF. CDR3 nucleotide sequence: TGTGCCAGCAACCCACAGGGAATCACTAGGGGCTACACCTTC.

The chain joins TRBV2 to TRBJ2-2, with 16 bases identical to TRBD2. This CDR3 comprises 18 residues. Per germline, CDR1 SNHLY and CDR2 FYNNEI. With 3 bases clipped from V and 5 bases from J, the junction kept 6 bases outside the gene matches. The CDR3 sequence: CASSDGTSGRARTGELFF. In DNA, the CDR3 is TGTGCCAGCAGTGATGGGACTAGCGGGAGGGCAAGGACCGGGGAGCTGTTTTTT.

The chain uses TRBV18 and TRBJ1-4; D is possibly TRBD1 (5 bases). The ends were cut back, 4 bases at V and 3 bases at J, with 12 bases in the middle. The CDR3 length is 15 residues. Germline CDR1 reads KGHSH; CDR2 reads LQKENI. The CDR3: CASSQPGQSNEKLFF. The CDR3, as DNA: TGTGCCAGCTCACAACCGGGGCAGTCTAATGAAAAACTGTTTTTT. Variable domain in full (rest from reference TRBV18 and TRBJ1-4): NAGVMQNPRHLVRRRGQEARLRCSPMKGHSHVYWYRQLPEEGLKFMVYLQKENIIDESGMPKERFSAEFPKEGPSILRIQQVVRGDSAAYFCASSQPGQSNEKLFFGSGTQLSVL.

J is TRBJ1-3 and V is TRBV11-3; no firm D call. In germline, CDR1 is SGHNT, CDR2 YENEEA. Trimming removed 5 bases from V and 8 bases from J, with 19 bases in between. The CDR3 spans 15 residues. CDR3 in DNA: TGTGCCAGCAGCACACCGGGATCCGACGTAGACACCATATATTTT. It encodes CASSTPGSDVDTIYF. The full variable domain, with the rest looked up from reference TRBV11-3 and TRBJ1-3, is EAGVVQSPRYKIIEKKQPVAFWCNPISGHNTLYWYLQNLGQGPELLIRYENEEAVDDSQLPKDRFSAERLKGVDSTLKIQPAELGDSAVYLCASSTPGSDVDTIYFGEGSWLTVV.

This rearrangement joins TRBV7-2 to TRBJ2-1; 8 nucleotides agree with TRBD2. V shed 5 bases, J shed 16 bases, and the junction held 19 bases outside the gene matches. The CDR3 has 15 amino acids. CDR1 and CDR2 from the germline V gene are SGHTA and FQGNSA. CDR3 in DNA: TGTGCCAGCAGCCCTACGGGGGGGATTCATCGGGGTCGATTCTTC. It specifies CASSPTGGIHRGRFF.

The V and J genes are TRBV7-3 and TRBJ2-5; a possible D gene is TRBD1 (5 bases). Trimming stripped 2 bases from V and 1 base from J, with 8 bases between. CDR1 is SGHTA and CDR2 is FQGTGA in the germline V gene. The CDR3 is 14 residues long. The CDR3 sequence is CASSLAQGQETQYF. For the CDR3, the DNA is TGTGCCAGCAGCTTAGCCCAGGGCCAAGAGACCCAGTACTTC. Combining the CDR3 with reference TRBV7-3 and TRBJ2-5 gives the whole variable domain GAGVSQTPSNKVTEKGKYVELRCDPISGHTALYWYRQSLGQGPEFLIYFQGTGAADDSGLPNDRFFAVRPEGSVSTLKIQRTERGDSAVYLCASSLAQGQETQYFGPGTRLLVL.

The chain carries TRBV7-8 and TRBJ1-1; tentative D call: TRBD1 (6 bases). Per the germline V gene, CDR1 is SGHVS and CDR2 is FQNEAQ. The CDR3 totals 16 residues. The V end lost 2 bases, the J end lost 0 bases, and 13 bases lay between the germline ends. The CDR3 nucleotides are TGTGCCAGCAGCTTATACCCTCAGGGGATGAACACTGAAGCTTTCTTT. This encodes CASSLYPQGMNTEAFF.

The chain combines TRBV15 with TRBJ2-1; 8 positions match TRBD2. The CDR3 runs to 16 residues. CDR1 LNHNV and CDR2 YYDKDF come from the germline V gene (reference sequence). V shed 6 bases and J 1 base; nucleotides not matched to a gene: 8. CDR3 coding DNA: TGTGCCACCAGTTCCATCCTAGCGGGTTCCTACAATGAGCAGTTCTTC. This gives the protein CATSSILAGSYNEQFF.

The chain is built from TRBV11-2 and TRBJ2-3, with D maybe TRBD2 (7 bases). CDR1 SGHAT and CDR2 FQNNGV come from the germline V gene. V dropped 0 bases and J dropped 6 bases, with 16 bases sitting between them. The CDR3 length is 16 residues. The CDR3 DNA reads TGTGCCAGCAGCTTAGAGCAGGGGAGGGGTGCGGATACGCAGTATTTT. Protein: CASSLEQGRGADTQYF.

The V call is TRBV2, the J call TRBJ2-2, with 9 bases matching TRBD2. The CDR3 is made up of 15 amino acids. Germline assignment: CDR1 SNHLY and CDR2 FYNNEI. With 4 bases clipped from V and 5 bases from J, the junction kept 5 bases outside the gene matches. In DNA form, the CDR3 reads TGTGCCAGCAGTGTCGCGGGAGGGGGTACCGGGGAGCTGTTTTTT. This codes for CASSVAGGGTGELFF.

This chain joins TRBV5-4 and TRBJ2-1; TRBD2 aligns across 7 bases. Looked up from germline, CDR1 is SGHNT and CDR2 is YYREEE (reference sequence). CDR3 size: 15 residues. V shed 2 bases, J shed 4 bases, and the junction held 6 bases outside the gene matches. CDR3 residues: CASSFVGRSYNEQFF. The CDR3 DNA follows: TGTGCCAGCAGCTTTGTCGGGAGGTCATACAATGAGCAGTTCTTC.

This rearrangement joins TRBV7-9 to TRBJ2-7; 8 bases match TRBD2. V lost 1 base to trimming and J lost 3 bases; unmatched junction nucleotides: 8. This CDR3 has 16 amino acids. In germline, CDR1 is SEHNR, CDR2 FQNEAQ (reference sequence). CDR3 protein: CASSLVTSGGGYEQYF. In DNA, the CDR3 is TGTGCCAGCAGCTTAGTCACGAGCGGGGGAGGCTACGAGCAGTACTTC. Full variable domain (missing parts from reference TRBV7-9 and TRBJ2-7): DTGVSQNPRHKITKRGQNVTFRCDPISEHNRLYWYRQTLGQGPEFLTYFQNEAQLEKSRLLSDRFSAERPKGSFSTLEIQRTEQGDSAMYLCASSLVTSGGGYEQYFGPGTRLTVT.

CDR3 protein: CASKIKRGLDTQYF. The CDR3, as DNA: TGTGCCAGCAAAATCAAAAGAGGGCTGGATACGCAGTATTTT. The rearrangement uses TRBV7-8 and TRBJ2-3; a weak D match, TRBD2 (5 bases). Germline lookup yields CDR1 SGHVS and CDR2 FQNEAQ. The V end lost 7 bases, the J end lost 6 bases, and 17 bases lay between the germline ends. The CDR3 runs 14 residues. Variable domain in full (rest from reference TRBV7-8 and TRBJ2-3): GAGVSQSPRYKVAKRGQDVALRCDPISGHVSLFWYQQALGQGPEFLTYFQNEAQLDKSGLPSDRFFAERPEGSVSTLKIQRTQQEDSAVYLCASKIKRGLDTQYFGPGTRLTVL.

The gene calls are TRBV7-8 and TRBJ1-1; no clear D. Between the trimmed V and J ends, which lost 1 base and 0 bases, there was a span of 9 bases. The CDR3 is 15 residues long. Germline assignment: CDR1 SGHVS and CDR2 FQNEAQ. CDR3 in amino acids: CASSLVVQLNTEAFF. CDR3 coding DNA: TGTGCCAGCAGCTTAGTTGTACAGCTGAACACTGAAGCTTTCTTT.

The chain recombines TRBV19 with TRBJ2-4, with TRBD2 as a possible D gene (5 bases). The CDR3 contains 13 residues. The V gene lost 3 bases and the J gene lost 6 bases, with 9 bases spanning the gap. Germline V CDR1 and CDR2: LNHDA, SQIVND (reference sequence). The CDR3 nucleotides read TGTGCCAGTAGTATGGGCCGGGGAAACATTCAGTACTTC. Amino acids: CASSMGRGNIQYF.